The source of this TCR beta chain is a study of OX40 agonist ivuxolimab in advanced cancers. Study context: Patients were dosed with the agonistic anti-OX40 (CD134) antibody ivuxolimab. People who had prior anti-PD-1, anti-PD-L1 or anti-CTLA-4 therapy could take part, and approximately 44% had some. Each patient was given ivuxolimab into a vein every 2 weeks, at 0.01 to 10 mg/kg. Whole-study results and caveats: The study found among the lowest clonal expansion in partial responders at 0.1-3.0 mg/kg.

Produced via immunoSEQ multiplex PCR; TCRdb's table is partial and in-frame only. Here the sample spans about 77,000 clones, around 90% being singletons. As for this clone: Its antigen remains unidentified.

The sequence was obtained from an adult with an advanced solid tumor such as melanoma, head and neck, liver or kidney cancer. The sequences come from CD4+ or CD8+ T cells sorted from blood, collected in a trial of the OX40 agonist ivuxolimab.

In DNA, the CDR3 is TGTGCCAGCAGGGGGGGGACGTCCTCCACTATCAGCAATCAGCCCCAGCATTTT. Its protein is CASRGGTSSTISNQPQHF. The V call is TRBV2, the J call TRBJ1-5; a weak D match, TRBD1 (5 bases). V was pared by 6 bases and J by 1 base, with 22 bases between. Germline CDR1 reads SNHLY; CDR2 reads FYNNEI. This CDR3 is built from 18 residues.